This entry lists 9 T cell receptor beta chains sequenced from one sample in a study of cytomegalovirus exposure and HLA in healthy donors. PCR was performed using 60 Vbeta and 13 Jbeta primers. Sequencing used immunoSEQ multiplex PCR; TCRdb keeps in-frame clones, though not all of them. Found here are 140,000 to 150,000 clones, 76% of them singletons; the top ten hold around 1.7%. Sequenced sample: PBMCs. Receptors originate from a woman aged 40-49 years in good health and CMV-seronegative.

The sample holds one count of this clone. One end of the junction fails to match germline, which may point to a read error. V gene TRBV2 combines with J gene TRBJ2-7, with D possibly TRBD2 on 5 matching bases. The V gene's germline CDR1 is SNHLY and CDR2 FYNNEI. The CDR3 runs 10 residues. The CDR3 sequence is CASSDGRRHF. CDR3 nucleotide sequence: TGTGCCAGCAGTGACGGTAGGAGGCACTTC.

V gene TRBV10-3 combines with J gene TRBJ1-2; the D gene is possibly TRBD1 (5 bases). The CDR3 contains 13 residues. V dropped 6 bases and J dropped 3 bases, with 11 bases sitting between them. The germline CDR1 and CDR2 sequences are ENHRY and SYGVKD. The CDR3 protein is CAISQGTDYGYTF. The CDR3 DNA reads TGTGCCATCAGCCAGGGTACAGACTATGGCTACACCTTC.

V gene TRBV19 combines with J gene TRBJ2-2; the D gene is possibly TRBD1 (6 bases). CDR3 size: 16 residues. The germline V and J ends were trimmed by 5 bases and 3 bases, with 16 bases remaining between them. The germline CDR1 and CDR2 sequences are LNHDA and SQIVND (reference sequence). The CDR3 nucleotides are TGTGCCAGTAGTTTCCAGGGGATGGTGGACACCGGGGAGCTGTTTTTT. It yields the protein CASSFQGMVDTGELFF. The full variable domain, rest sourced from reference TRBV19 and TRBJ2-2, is DGGITQSPKYLFRKEGQNVTLSCEQNLNHDAMYWYRQDPGQGLRLIYYSQIVNDFQKGDIAEGYSVSREKKESFPLTVTSAQKNPTAFYLCASSFQGMVDTGELFFGEGSRLTVL.

The CDR3 DNA sequence: TGTGCCAGCAGCTCGGGAGGGGCGGGGGACGAGCAGTACTTC. Protein product: CASSSGGAGDEQYF. The V and J genes are TRBV5-4 and TRBJ2-7; 8 nucleotides align to TRBD2. Germline assignment: CDR1 SGHNT and CDR2 YYREEE (reference sequence). This CDR3 region has 14 residues. Trimming removed 3 bases from V and 5 bases from J; junction bases left unmatched: 7.

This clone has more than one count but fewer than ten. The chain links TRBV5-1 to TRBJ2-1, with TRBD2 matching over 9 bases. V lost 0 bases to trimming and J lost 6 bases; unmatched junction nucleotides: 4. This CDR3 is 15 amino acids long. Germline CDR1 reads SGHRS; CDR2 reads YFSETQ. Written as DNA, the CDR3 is TGCGCCAGCAGCTTGGTGCCTAGCGGGGTCAATGAGCAGTTCTTC. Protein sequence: CASSLVPSGVNEQFF.

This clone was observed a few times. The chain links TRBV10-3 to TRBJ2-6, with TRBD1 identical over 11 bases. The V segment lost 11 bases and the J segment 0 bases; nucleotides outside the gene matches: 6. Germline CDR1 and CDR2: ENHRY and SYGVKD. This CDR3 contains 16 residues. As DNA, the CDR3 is TGTGCCGTCGGACAGGGGGCAACCTCTGGGGCCAACGTCCTGACTTTC. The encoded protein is CAVGQGATSGANVLTF.

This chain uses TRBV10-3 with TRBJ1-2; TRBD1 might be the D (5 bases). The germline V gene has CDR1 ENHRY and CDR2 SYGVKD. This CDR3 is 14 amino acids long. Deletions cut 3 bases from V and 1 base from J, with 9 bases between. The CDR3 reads CAISEGQGNYGYTF. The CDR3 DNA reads TGTGCCATCAGTGAAGGGCAGGGTAACTATGGCTACACCTTC.

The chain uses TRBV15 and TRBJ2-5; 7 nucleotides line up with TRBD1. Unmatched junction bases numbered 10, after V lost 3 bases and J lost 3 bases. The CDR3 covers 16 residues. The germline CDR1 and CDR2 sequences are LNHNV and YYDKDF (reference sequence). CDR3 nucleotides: TGTGCCACCAGCAGGCCGACAGGGTCGGACAAAGAGACCCAGTACTTC. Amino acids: CATSRPTGSDKETQYF. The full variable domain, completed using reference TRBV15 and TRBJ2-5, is DAMVIQNPRYQVTQFGKPVTLSCSQTLNHNVMYWYQQKSSQAPKLLFHYYDKDFNNEADTPDNFQSRRPNTSFCFLDIRSPGLGDTAMYLCATSRPTGSDKETQYFGPGTRLLVL.

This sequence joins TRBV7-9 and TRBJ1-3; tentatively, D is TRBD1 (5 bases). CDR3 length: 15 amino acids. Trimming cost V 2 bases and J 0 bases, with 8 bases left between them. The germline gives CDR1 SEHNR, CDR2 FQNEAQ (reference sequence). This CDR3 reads CASSLQGSSGNTIYF. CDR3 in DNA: TGTGCCAGCAGCTTACAGGGATCCTCTGGAAACACCATATATTTT.